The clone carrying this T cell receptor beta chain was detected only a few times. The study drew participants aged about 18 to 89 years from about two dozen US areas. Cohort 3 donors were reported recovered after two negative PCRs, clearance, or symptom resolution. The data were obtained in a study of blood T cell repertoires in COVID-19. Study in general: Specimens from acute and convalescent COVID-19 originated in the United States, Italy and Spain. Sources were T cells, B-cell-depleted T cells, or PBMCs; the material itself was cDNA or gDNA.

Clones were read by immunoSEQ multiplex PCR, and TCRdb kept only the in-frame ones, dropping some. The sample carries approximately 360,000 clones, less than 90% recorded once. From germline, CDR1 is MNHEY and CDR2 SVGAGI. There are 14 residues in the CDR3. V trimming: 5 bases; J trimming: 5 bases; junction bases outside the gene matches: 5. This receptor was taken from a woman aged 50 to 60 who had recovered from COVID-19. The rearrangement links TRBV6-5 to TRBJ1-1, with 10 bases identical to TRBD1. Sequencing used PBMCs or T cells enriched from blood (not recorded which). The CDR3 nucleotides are TGTGCCAGCAGTCATCGGGACAGGGGAACTGAAGCTTTCTTT. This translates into CASSHRDRGTEAFF.